Listed below are T cell receptor beta chains from one sample, sequenced in a study of OX40 agonist ivuxolimab in advanced cancers. Data came from immunoSEQ multiplex PCR; TCRdb stores just in-frame clones and leaves some out. The sample lists 40,000 to 45,000 clones; approximately 84% were seen once. Sample: CD4+ or CD8+ T cells sorted from blood, taken in a trial of the OX40 agonist ivuxolimab. Receptors originate from an adult with an advanced solid tumor such as melanoma, head and neck, liver or kidney cancer. Each CDR3 is given with its conserved first and last residue. Fields, in order: V gene, clone size, J gene, D gene, CDR3 DNA, CDR3 protein. The D gene is left open where the match is weak. Clone size appears in some rows only: once, few, many, or a class for an expanded clone.

V: TRBV29-1
size: NA
J: TRBJ2-5
D: NA
DNA: TGCAGCGGAAGCGGAGGCGAGACCCAGTACTTC
CDR3: CSGSGGETQYF

V: TRBV5-1
size: NA
J: TRBJ1-3
D: TRBD1
DNA: TGCGCCAGCAGCTGGACGACAGGGCGAGGACGTGGAAACACCATATATTTT
CDR3: CASSWTTGRGRGNTIYF

V: TRBV11-2
size: NA
J: TRBJ1-2
D: NA
DNA: TGTGCCAGCAGCTTGGACCGAACCGCGGGCTACACCTTC
CDR3: CASSLDRTAGYTF

V: TRBV15
size: NA
J: TRBJ2-1
D: NA
DNA: TGTGCCACCAGCCCTGATGGGCGCCCTAGGGATGAGCAGTTCTTC
CDR3: CATSPDGRPRDEQFF

V: TRBV27
size: NA
J: TRBJ2-7
D: NA
DNA: TGTGCCAGCAGTTTAGACAGGCTCTACGAGCAGTACTTC
CDR3: CASSLDRLYEQYF

V: TRBV19
size: NA
J: TRBJ2-5
D: NA
DNA: TGTGCCAGTAGTATCGGGATGGGGACGGAGACCCAGTACTTC
CDR3: CASSIGMGTETQYF

V: TRBV10-3
size: NA
J: TRBJ1-1
D: TRBD1
DNA: TGTGCCATCAGTGACTCTGACAGGGTGAACACTGAAGCTTTCTTT
CDR3: CAISDSDRVNTEAFF

V: TRBV7-8
size: NA
J: TRBJ1-2
D: NA
DNA: TGTGCCAGCAGCGCCCGGGGGGCCCTATATGGCTACACCTTC
CDR3: CASSARGALYGYTF

V: TRBV10-1
size: once
J: TRBJ1-2
D: TRBD1
DNA: TGCGCCAGCAGTCCGGACAGGGGAGGAGGGAATGGCTACACCTTC
CDR3: CASSPDRGGGNGYTF

V: TRBV6-4
size: NA
J: TRBJ2-1
D: NA
DNA: TGTGCCAGCAGTGACCGTTCTAGCGCAAGGGGCGGTGAGCAGTTCTTC
CDR3: CASSDRSSARGGEQFF

V: TRBV30
size: NA
J: TRBJ1-6
D: NA
DNA: TGTGCCTGGAGTGTATTACAGGTCCTACCCCTCCACTTT
CDR3: CAWSVLQVLPLHF

V: TRBV4-2
size: NA
J: TRBJ2-5
D: NA
DNA: TGTGCCAGCAGCCAAGATCGGCAGGGGCGCGAGACCCAGTACTTC
CDR3: CASSQDRQGRETQYF

V: TRBV30
size: NA
J: TRBJ1-6
D: NA
DNA: TGTGCCTGGAGTGACGTAGATTCACCCCTCCACTTT
CDR3: CAWSDVDSPLHF

V: TRBV9
size: NA
J: TRBJ2-3
D: NA
DNA: TGTGGAGGGCGGGAAGACACAGATACGCAGTATTTT
CDR3: CGGREDTDTQYF

V: TRBV6-5
size: NA
J: TRBJ2-7
D: NA
DNA: TGTGCCAGCAGTTACGGGACTCAGTCCTACGAGCAGTACTTC
CDR3: CASSYGTQSYEQYF

V: TRBV7-6
size: NA
J: TRBJ2-3
D: TRBD2
DNA: TGTGCCAGCAGCCCGGTCGGGGCTAGCGGGACCTTAAGCACAGATACGCAGTATTTT
CDR3: CASSPVGASGTLSTDTQYF

V: TRBV5-6
size: NA
J: TRBJ2-1
D: TRBD2
DNA: TGTGCCAGCAGACAGCCTATAGCGGGGTTCGATGAGCAGTTCTTC
CDR3: CASRQPIAGFDEQFF

V: TRBV7-2
size: NA
J: TRBJ2-5
D: TRBD2
DNA: TGTGCCAGCAGCTTAGGGTGGGGGGGAATGGAGACCCAGTACTTC
CDR3: CASSLGWGGMETQYF

V: TRBV6-6
size: NA
J: TRBJ2-7
D: NA
DNA: TGTGCCAGCAGTTTTGACGTTTCCTACGAGCAGTACTTC
CDR3: CASSFDVSYEQYF

V: TRBV10-3
size: NA
J: TRBJ2-5
D: TRBD1
DNA: TGTGCCATCAGTGAGTCAACAGGGGAAGAGACCCAGTACTTC
CDR3: CAISESTGEETQYF